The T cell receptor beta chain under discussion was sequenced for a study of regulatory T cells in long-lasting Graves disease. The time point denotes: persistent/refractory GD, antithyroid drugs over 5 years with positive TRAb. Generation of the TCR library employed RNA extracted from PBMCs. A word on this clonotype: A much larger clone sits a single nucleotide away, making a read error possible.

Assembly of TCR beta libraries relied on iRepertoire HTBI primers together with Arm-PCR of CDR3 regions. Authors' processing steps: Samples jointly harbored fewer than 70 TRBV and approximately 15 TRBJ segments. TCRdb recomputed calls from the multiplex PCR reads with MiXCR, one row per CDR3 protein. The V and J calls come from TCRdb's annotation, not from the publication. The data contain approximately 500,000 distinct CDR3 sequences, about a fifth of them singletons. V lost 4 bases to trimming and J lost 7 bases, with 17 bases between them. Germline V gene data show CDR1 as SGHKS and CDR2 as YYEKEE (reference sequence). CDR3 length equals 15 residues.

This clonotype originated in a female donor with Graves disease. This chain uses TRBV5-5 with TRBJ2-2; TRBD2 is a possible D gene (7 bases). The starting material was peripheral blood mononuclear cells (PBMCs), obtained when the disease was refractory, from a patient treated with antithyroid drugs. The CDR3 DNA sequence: TGTGCCAGCAGCCCTCCGGGGGGCGACAACGGGGAGCTGTTTTTT. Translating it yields CASSPPGGDNGELFF.